The entry below describes one T cell receptor (beta chain). Which antigen it targets is not known. Base qualities are not provided; no much larger clone lies one nucleotide away. The method behind the library was 5' RACE. Sequencing took place on an Illumina HiSeq 2500. A second PCR of roughly 6 to 12 cycles was performed with a sample-barcoded 5' primer and a J-beta primer mix. Each TCR beta cDNA molecule received a unique molecular identifier from a template-switch 5' adaptor carrying 12 random nucleotides. Each sample yielded at least 3 million CDR3-containing paired-end reads. All of the RNA was converted into first-strand cDNA using the Mint cDNA synthesis kit, with a TRBC-specific oligonucleotide serving as the primer. Following uracil-DNA glycosylase treatment, a first 18-cycle PCR with universal primers M1SS and BC2_uni_R was performed on all cDNA. On the authors' methods: Each sample was normalized by randomly selecting 1 million high-quality reads, each carrying a distinct molecular identifier. Instead of being binned into consensus sequences, reads that shared molecular identifiers were thrown out. MiTCR, set to a Q25 quality threshold and the strictest error-elimination algorithm, was used for CDR3 identification, clonotype clustering and error correction. Lower-bound total TCR beta diversity was estimated with a nonparametric unseen species model using Euler transformation. In TCRdb, the public reads were trimmed at Q25 with fastp and aligned with MiXCR, with productive beta chains retained. Every CDR3 protein is listed once, alongside the most common genes and DNA of its rows. The V and J calls shown here were made by TCRdb, not taken from the authors' results. A total of roughly 800,000 distinct CDR3 sequences appear in this sample, roughly 64% of them only once. Jointly, the top ten make up around 20% of the sample.

The data derive from a study of blood T cells in healthy people across ages (dated by TCRdb to the mid-2010s). A note on the overall study: Template switching captured roughly one uniquely barcoded TCR beta cDNA molecule per two T cells in model experiments. To track age-related changes in TCR beta repertoire diversity, the study relied on deep sequencing normalized with unique cDNA molecular identifiers. Four age groups were formed from the donors: young (average around 15 years), middle-aged (approximately 41), aged (over 55) and long-lived (less than 85). To avoid experimental bias, donors of different ages were randomly spread across the sequencing lanes. For two donors (one aged 18 to 30 and one aged 80 or older), the study analyzed two additional independent replicas of 1 million unique cDNA reads from the same blood draw. The study at large found these results: Estimates of total diversity based on one million sequenced T cells were considered lower bounds and underestimates. Because donor CMV infection status was unknown, age-related changes in expanded clonotypes were potentially confounded. Compared with the aged group, more naive CD4+ T cells, fewer expanded clones and increased TCR diversity were shown by the long-lived group, suggesting age selection. Observed TCR beta diversity per million T cells fell roughly linearly with age, and a significant reduction was already apparent by age roughly 40. The percentage of naive T cells measured by flow cytometry correlated strongly with observed TCR beta diversity. Conclusive comparison of naive and antigen-experienced compartments was prevented by the profiling of bulk unsorted PBMCs.

From its cysteine to its phenylalanine, the CDR3 spans 13 amino acids. Of all the DNA, just the CDR3 is kept, 39 bases in frame from base 1. CDR1 MGHDK and CDR2 SYGVNS are derived from the germline V gene. The trim is 6 bases for V and 8 bases for J, with a gap of 14 bases between the germline ends. The 39 donors, aged about 6 to 95 years, were systemically healthy Caucasian individuals from Russia. Each donor gave roughly 9 milliliters of peripheral blood, drawn into EDTA-treated Vacutainer tubes. Ficoll-Paque density-gradient centrifugation was used to isolate PBMCs, with at least 6.5 million per sample. Trizol reagent was used to extract total RNA from PBMCs, with at least 5 micrograms per sample. Naive CD45RAhigh/CD27high T cell percentages were measured by flow cytometry on a PBMC aliquot from every donor.

The chain uses TRBV25-1 and TRBJ2-1; the D gene is possibly TRBD1 or TRBD2, with 5 bases matching each. The sequencing sample was made of blood. The source is a man younger than 45 in good health. Read as DNA, the sequence is TGTGCCAGCAGCCCCTCGAGGGGAGATGAGCAGTTCTTC. Its protein reads: CASSPSRGDEQFF.